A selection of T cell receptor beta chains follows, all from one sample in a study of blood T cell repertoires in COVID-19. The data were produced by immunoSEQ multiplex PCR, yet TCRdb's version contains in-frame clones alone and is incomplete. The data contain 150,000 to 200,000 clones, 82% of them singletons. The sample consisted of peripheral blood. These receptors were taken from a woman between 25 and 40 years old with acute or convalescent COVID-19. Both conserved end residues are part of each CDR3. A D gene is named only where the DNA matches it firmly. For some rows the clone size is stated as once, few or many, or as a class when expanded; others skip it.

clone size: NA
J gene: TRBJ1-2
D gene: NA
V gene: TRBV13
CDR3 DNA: TGTGCCAGCAGCTTAGGAGGAGACTATGGCTACACCTTC
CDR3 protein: CASSLGGDYGYTF

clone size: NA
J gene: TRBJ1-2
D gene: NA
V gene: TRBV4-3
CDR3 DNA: TGCGCCAGCAGCCAATACGACACAGCTAACTATGGCTACACCTTC
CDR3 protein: CASSQYDTANYGYTF

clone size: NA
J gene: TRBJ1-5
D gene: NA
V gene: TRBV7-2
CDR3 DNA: TGTGCCAGCAGCTACCAGGGGAATCAGCCCCAGCATTTT
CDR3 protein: CASSYQGNQPQHF

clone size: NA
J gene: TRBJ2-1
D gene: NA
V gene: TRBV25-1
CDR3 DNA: TGTGCCAGCAGTGAGGTAGGGGCCCGGGAGCAGTTCTTC
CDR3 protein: CASSEVGAREQFF

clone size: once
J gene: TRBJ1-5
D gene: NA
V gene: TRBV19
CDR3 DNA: TGTGCCAGTACACATGCCGGCCGGGTGATTAGCAATCAGCCCCAGCATTTT
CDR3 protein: CASTHAGRVISNQPQHF

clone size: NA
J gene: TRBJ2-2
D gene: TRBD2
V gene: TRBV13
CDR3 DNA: TGTGCCAGCAGCTTACCAGCGGGAGGGGCCGGGGAGCTGTTTTTT
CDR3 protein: CASSLPAGGAGELFF

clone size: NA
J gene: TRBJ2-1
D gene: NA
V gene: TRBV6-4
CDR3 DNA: TGTGCCAGCAGTGCAGGGAATTTAGGTGAGCAGTTCTTC
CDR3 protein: CASSAGNLGEQFF

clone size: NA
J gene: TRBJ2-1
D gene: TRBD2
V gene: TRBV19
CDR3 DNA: TGTGCCAGTAGTATAGGGGCTAGCGGGATCGATGAGCAGTTCTTC
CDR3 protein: CASSIGASGIDEQFF

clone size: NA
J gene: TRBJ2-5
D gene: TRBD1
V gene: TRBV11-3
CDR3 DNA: TGTGCCAGCAGCTCCGGGACAGGAACTATCGAGACCCAGTACTTC
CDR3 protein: CASSSGTGTIETQYF

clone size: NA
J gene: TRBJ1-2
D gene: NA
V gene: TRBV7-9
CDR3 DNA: TGTGCCAGCAGCGAGCCCTTAACAGATCCTAACTATGGCTACACCTTC
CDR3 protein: CASSEPLTDPNYGYTF

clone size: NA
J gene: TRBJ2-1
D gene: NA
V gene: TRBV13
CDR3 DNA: TGTGCCAGCAGCTTAGGGAGGGCCTCCTACAATGAGCAGTTCTTC
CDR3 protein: CASSLGRASYNEQFF

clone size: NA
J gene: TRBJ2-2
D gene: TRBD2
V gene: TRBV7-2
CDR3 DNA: TGTGCCACCCCGACGGCGGGGCGGGGGGCAGGCGGGGAGCTGTTTTTT
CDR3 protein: CATPTAGRGAGGELFF

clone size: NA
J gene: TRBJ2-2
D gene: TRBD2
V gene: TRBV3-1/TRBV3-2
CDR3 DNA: TGTGCCAGCAGCCGGGTAACCGGGACTAGCGGGGGGACGAACACCGGGGAGCTGTTTTTT
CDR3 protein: CASSRVTGTSGGTNTGELFF

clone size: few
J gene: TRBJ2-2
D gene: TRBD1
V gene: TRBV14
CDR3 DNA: TGTGCCAGCAGCCGACAGGGAGTGAACACCGGGGAGCTGTTTTTT
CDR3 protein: CASSRQGVNTGELFF

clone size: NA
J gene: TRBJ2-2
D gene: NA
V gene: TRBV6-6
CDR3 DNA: TGTGCCAGCAGTCCCCGGGCCGGGGAGCTGTTTTTT
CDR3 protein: CASSPRAGELFF

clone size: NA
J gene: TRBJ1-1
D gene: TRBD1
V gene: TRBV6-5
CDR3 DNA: TGTGCCAGCAGTTACATCGGACAGGGAGAAGCTTTCTTT
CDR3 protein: CASSYIGQGEAFF

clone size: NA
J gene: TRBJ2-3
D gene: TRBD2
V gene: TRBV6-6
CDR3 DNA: TGTGCCAGCAGTGTAAGCGGGAGGGGCACAGATACGCAGTATTTT
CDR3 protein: CASSVSGRGTDTQYF